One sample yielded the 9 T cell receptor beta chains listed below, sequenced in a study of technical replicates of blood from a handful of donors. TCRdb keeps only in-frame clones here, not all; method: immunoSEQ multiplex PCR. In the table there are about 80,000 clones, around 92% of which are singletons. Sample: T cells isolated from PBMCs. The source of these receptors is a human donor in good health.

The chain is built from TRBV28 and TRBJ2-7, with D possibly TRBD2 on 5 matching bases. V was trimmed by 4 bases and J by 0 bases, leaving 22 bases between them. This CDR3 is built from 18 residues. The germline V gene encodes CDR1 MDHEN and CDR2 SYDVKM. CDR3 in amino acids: CASSWELRLGETSYEQYF. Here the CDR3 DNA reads TGTGCCAGCAGTTGGGAGCTGAGGTTAGGCGAAACCTCCTACGAGCAGTACTTC.

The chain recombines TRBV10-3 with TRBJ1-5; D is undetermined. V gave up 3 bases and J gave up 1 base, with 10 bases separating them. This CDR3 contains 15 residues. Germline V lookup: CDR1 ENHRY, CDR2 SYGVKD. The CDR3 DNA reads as TGTGCCATCAGTGATATGGCAGGCAGCAATCAGCCCCAGCATTTT. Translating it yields CAISDMAGSNQPQHF.

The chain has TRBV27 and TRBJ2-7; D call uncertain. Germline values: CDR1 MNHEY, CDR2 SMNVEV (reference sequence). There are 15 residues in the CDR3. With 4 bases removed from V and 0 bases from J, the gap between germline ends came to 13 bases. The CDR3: CASSSFTASSYEQYF. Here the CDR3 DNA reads TGTGCCAGCAGTTCTTTCACAGCCAGCTCCTACGAGCAGTACTTC.

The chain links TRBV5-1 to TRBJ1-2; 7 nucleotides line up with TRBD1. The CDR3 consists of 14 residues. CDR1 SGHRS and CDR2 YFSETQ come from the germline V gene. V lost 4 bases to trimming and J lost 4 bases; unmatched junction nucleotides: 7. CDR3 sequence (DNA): TGCGCCAGCAGCCCAACGGGACAGCTCTATGGCTACACCTTC. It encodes CASSPTGQLYGYTF.

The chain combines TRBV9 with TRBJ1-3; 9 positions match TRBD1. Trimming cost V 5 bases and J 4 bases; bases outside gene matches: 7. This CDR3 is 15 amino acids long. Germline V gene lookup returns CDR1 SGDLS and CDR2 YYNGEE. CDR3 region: CASRDGTGKGNTIYF. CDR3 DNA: TGTGCCAGCAGGGACGGGACAGGGAAAGGAAACACCATATATTTT.

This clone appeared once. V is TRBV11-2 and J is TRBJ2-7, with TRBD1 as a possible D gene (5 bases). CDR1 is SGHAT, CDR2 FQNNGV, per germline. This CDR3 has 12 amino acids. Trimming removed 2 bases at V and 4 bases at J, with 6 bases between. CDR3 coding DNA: TGTGCCAGCAGCTTACCAGGGTACGAGCAGTACTTC. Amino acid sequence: CASSLPGYEQYF.

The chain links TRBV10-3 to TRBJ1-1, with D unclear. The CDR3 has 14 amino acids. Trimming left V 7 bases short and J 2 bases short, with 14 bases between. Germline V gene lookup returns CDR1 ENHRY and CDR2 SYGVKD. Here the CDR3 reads CAITQQQFNTEAFF. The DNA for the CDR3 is TGTGCCATCACCCAACAGCAATTCAACACTGAAGCTTTCTTT.

The CDR3 sequence: CASRKYGRQETQYF. The CDR3 DNA reads as TGTGCCAGCAGGAAATATGGGCGACAAGAGACCCAGTACTTC. The chain carries TRBV28 and TRBJ2-5; unclear D gene. V was trimmed by 6 bases and J by 2 bases, leaving 13 bases between them. This CDR3 comprises 14 residues. In germline, CDR1 is MDHEN, CDR2 SYDVKM. Drawing the rest from reference TRBV28 and TRBJ2-5, the complete variable domain is DVKVTQSSRYLVKRTGEKVFLECVQDMDHENMFWYRQDPGLGLRLIYFSYDVKMKEKGDIPEGYSVSREKKERFSLILESASTNQTSMYLCASRKYGRQETQYFGPGTRLLVL.

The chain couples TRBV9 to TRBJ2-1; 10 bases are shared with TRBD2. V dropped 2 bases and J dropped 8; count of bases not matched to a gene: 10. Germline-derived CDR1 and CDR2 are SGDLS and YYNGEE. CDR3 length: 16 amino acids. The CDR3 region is CASSVLGAGGRDEQFF. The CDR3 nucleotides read TGTGCCAGCAGCGTGCTCGGAGCGGGAGGGAGAGATGAGCAGTTCTTC.